A selection of T cell receptor beta chains follows, all from one sample in a study of T-cell reconstitution after alpha-beta-depleted transplantation in children. Using its own MiXCR run on the PCR reads, TCRdb lists one record per CDR3 protein. Among about 420,000 distinct CDR3 sequences, roughly 15% were seen once, and the ten largest hold about 32%. This material consisted of PBMCs, mostly from graft donor cells, taken 360 days after TCRalphabeta/CD19-depleted stem cell transplant. These receptors all stem from a boy in the first two years of life who had a stem cell transplant for Wiskott-Aldrich syndrome, so the T cells may come from the graft donor. CDR3s include the opening cysteine and the closing phenylalanine or tryptophan. Each record gives: D gene, clone size, J gene, V gene, CDR3 protein, CDR3 DNA. The D gene is left open where the match is weak. Expanded clones get a size class; other rows say once, few or many, or leave the size out.

>TRBD2|few|TRBJ2-3|TRBV4-2
CASSPAHSGGTDTQYF
TGTGCCAGCAGCCCCGCCCATAGCGGGGGCACAGATACGCAGTATTTT
>NA|NA|TRBJ2-7|TRBV5-1
CASSLAPRSSYEQYF
TGCGCCAGCAGCTTGGCCCCGCGGAGCTCCTACGAGCAGTACTTC
>NA|NA|TRBJ2-4|TRBV28
CASSFSGTRLAKNIQYF
TGTGCCAGCAGTTTTTCTGGGACACGGCTAGCCAAAAACATTCAGTACTTC
>NA|few|TRBJ2-3|TRBV20-1
CSARNAPPQYF
TGCAGTGCTAGGAATGCCCCTCCGCAGTATTTT
>NA|NA|TRBJ2-1|TRBV5-1
CASSLADSYNEQFF
TGCGCCAGCAGCTTGGCGGATTCCTACAATGAGCAGTTCTTC
>TRBD1|NA|TRBJ2-7|TRBV12-3/TRBV12-4
CASNFGQGYEQYF
TGTGCCAGCAATTTCGGACAGGGGTACGAGCAGTACTTC
>NA|few|TRBJ2-7|TRBV12-3/TRBV12-4
CASSTAPNEQYF
TGTGCCAGCAGTACCGCTCCTAACGAGCAGTACTTC
>TRBD2|NA|TRBJ2-3|TRBV4-2
CASRHFRALSGTSGISRTDTQYF
TGTGCCAGCAGACATTTTCGGGCCCTCTCCGGGACTAGCGGGATTTCTCGCACAGATACGCAGTATTTT
>NA|few|TRBJ2-1|TRBV29-1
CSVGPTASFSYNEQFF
TGCAGCGTTGGGCCTACAGCAAGCTTCTCCTACAATGAGCAGTTCTTC
>NA|few|TRBJ2-5|TRBV20-1
CSARTPPQETQYF
TGCAGTGCTAGGACACCTCCACAAGAGACCCAGTACTTC
>NA|NA|TRBJ1-3|TRBV5-6
CASSLQGRSGNTIYF
TGTGCCAGCAGTCTTCAGGGTCGCTCTGGAAACACCATATATTTT
>NA|few|TRBJ2-1|TRBV4-3
CASSQDYMGSLQFF
TGCGCCAGCAGCCAAGATTATATGGGATCCCTGCAGTTCTTC
>NA|many|TRBJ2-7|TRBV15
CATSRDPGISYEQYF
TGTGCCACCAGCAGAGATCCCGGCATCTCCTACGAGCAGTACTTC
>TRBD1|few|TRBJ2-7|TRBV6-2/TRBV6-3
CASSYSRTGIEQYF
TGTGCCAGCAGTTACTCGAGGACAGGGATCGAGCAGTACTTC
>NA|few|TRBJ2-1|TRBV11-3
CASSLRGFYNEQFF
TGTGCCAGCAGCTTACGGGGCTTCTACAATGAGCAGTTCTTC
>TRBD2|few|TRBJ2-3|TRBV9
CASSVGGLAGFTDTQYF
TGTGCCAGCAGCGTAGGTGGGCTAGCGGGGTTCACAGATACGCAGTATTTT
>TRBD2|NA|TRBJ2-7|TRBV19
CASSIKWTSGRALSYEQYF
TGTGCCAGTAGTATTAAATGGACTAGCGGGAGGGCCCTCTCCTACGAGCAGTACTTC
>NA|NA|TRBJ2-2|TRBV4-1
CASSQEVLWGLNTGELFF
TGCGCCAGCAGCCAAGAGGTCCTTTGGGGCCTGAACACCGGGGAGCTGTTTTTT
>NA|NA|TRBJ2-1|TRBV5-1
CASSWAGEQFF
TGCGCCAGCAGCTGGGCCGGGGAGCAGTTCTTC
>NA|NA|TRBJ2-3|TRBV7-2
CASSKSGWYGTDTQYF
TGTGCCAGCAGCAAAAGTGGGTGGTACGGCACAGATACGCAGTATTTT
>NA|NA|TRBJ2-1|TRBV30
CAWSVLSWGEQFF
TGTGCCTGGAGTGTTTTATCATGGGGTGAGCAGTTCTTC
>NA|many|TRBJ1-6|TRBV6-6
CASSYSPGQRLNSPLHF
TGTGCCAGCAGTTACTCTCCGGGACAACGCCTTAATTCACCCCTCCACTTT
>NA|many|TRBJ2-7|TRBV12-3/TRBV12-4
CASSPRRGSNEQYF
TGTGCCAGCAGTCCCCGCAGGGGAAGCAACGAGCAGTACTTC
>NA|few|TRBJ2-7|TRBV5-1
CASRVLGGDEQYF
TGCGCCAGCAGGGTACTAGGAGGTGACGAGCAGTACTTC
>NA|NA|TRBJ2-7|TRBV4-3
CASSQEYSSYEQYF
TGCGCCAGCAGCCAAGAGTACAGCTCCTACGAGCAGTACTTC
>NA|few|TRBJ1-1|TRBV7-9
CASSLRKEAFF
TGTGCCAGCAGCCTCAGGAAAGAAGCTTTCTTT
>NA|NA|TRBJ2-2|TRBV6-6
CASSSLYTGELFF
TGTGCCAGCAGTTCCTTATACACCGGGGAGCTGTTTTTT
>NA|NA|TRBJ2-2|TRBV12-3/TRBV12-4
CASSFGGRFVGELFF
TGTGCCAGCAGTTTTGGGGGACGGTTCGTCGGGGAGCTGTTTTTT
>NA|NA|TRBJ2-1|TRBV7-2
CASSLAAASNNNEQFF
TGTGCCAGCAGCTTAGCGGCCGCCTCAAATAACAATGAGCAGTTCTTC
>NA|few|TRBJ2-5|TRBV7-9
CASSLVGVWTGTQYF
TGTGCCAGCAGCTTAGTAGGGGTCTGGACTGGGACCCAGTACTTC
>TRBD2|NA|TRBJ2-3|TRBV7-2
CASSPGGPSTDTQYF
TGTGCCAGCAGCCCGGGAGGGCCCTCGACAGATACGCAGTATTTT
>NA|NA|TRBJ2-2|TRBV5-1
CASSLDQPVGGELFF
TGCGCCAGCAGCTTGGATCAACCAGTGGGCGGGGAGCTGTTTTTT
>TRBD1|NA|TRBJ2-6|TRBV27
CASSYYRGPGANVLTF
TGTGCCAGCAGTTACTACAGGGGGCCTGGGGCCAACGTCCTGACTTTC
>NA|few|TRBJ2-5|TRBV12-3/TRBV12-4
CASSLSGTIQETQYF
TGTGCCAGCAGTTTAAGCGGGACAATACAAGAGACCCAGTACTTC
>NA|many|TRBJ2-5|TRBV27
CASSLSAQETQYF
TGTGCCAGCAGTTTATCGGCTCAAGAGACCCAGTACTTC
>TRBD2|NA|TRBJ2-3|TRBV20-1
CSASSSGSLVGTQYF
TGCAGTGCTAGCTCTAGCGGGAGTTTGGTGGGTACGCAGTATTTT
>NA|few|TRBJ1-6|TRBV6-5
CASSSPRGIYNSPLHF
TGTGCCAGCAGTTCCCCGAGGGGGATCTATAATTCACCCCTCCACTTT
>NA|NA|TRBJ2-5|TRBV5-1
CASSFTQRVSSKTQYF
TGCGCCAGCAGCTTCACACAGAGGGTCTCGAGTAAGACCCAGTACTTC
>NA|few|TRBJ1-1|TRBV6-1
CASTLSGIEAFF
TGTGCCAGCACCCTTTCTGGCATTGAAGCTTTCTTT
>NA|few|TRBJ1-2|TRBV12-3/TRBV12-4
CASSFSLKEGDYQGYTF
TGTGCCAGCAGTTTTAGCCTCAAGGAGGGTGACTATCAGGGCTACACCTTC
>NA|NA|TRBJ2-7|TRBV6-5
CASSTRTVMDEQYF
TGTGCCAGCAGTACTCGGACAGTTATGGACGAGCAGTACTTC
>TRBD1|NA|TRBJ2-6|TRBV2
CAISDRDRRRPSGANVLTF
TGTGCCATCAGTGACCGGGACAGGAGGAGACCTAGCGGGGCCAACGTCCTGACTTTC
>NA|NA|TRBJ1-1|TRBV20-1
CSARDPGREAFF
TGCAGTGCTAGAGATCCAGGCAGGGAAGCTTTCTTT
>TRBD2|NA|TRBJ2-1|TRBV10-3
CAISEGSGKDEQFF
TGTGCCATCAGTGAGGGTAGCGGGAAAGATGAGCAGTTCTTC
>NA|NA|TRBJ2-3|TRBV7-2
CASLRVGTDTQYF
TGTGCCAGCCTCAGGGTCGGCACAGATACGCAGTATTTT
>NA|NA|TRBJ2-7|TRBV7-6
CASSLVRDRSHEQYF
TGTGCCAGCAGCTTAGTCCGGGATCGGTCCCACGAGCAGTACTTC
>NA|NA|TRBJ2-7|TRBV20-1
CSARAPSRYEQYF
TGCAGTGCTAGAGCCCCATCCCGCTACGAGCAGTACTTC